The entry below gives a single TCR beta chain sequence along with its context. Patients in Seattle were enrolled during active infection, then followed longitudinally. The CDR3 extends over 13 amino acids. Trimming pared 3 bases from V and 6 bases from J, leaving 11 bases between. In the source study's methods: Counts of nucleated cells, estimated from reference gene primer amplification, were obtained. Sequencing was performed with immunoSEQ multiplex PCR; in TCRdb, only in-frame clones are kept and a portion is missing. The V and J calls and clone size were taken over from that table, and D and trimming were inferred from the DNA. The sample consists of about 160,000 clones, 65% to 90% of them appearing once. The data originate from a study of blood T cell repertoires in COVID-19. Whole-study context: Samples representing acute and convalescent COVID-19 were sourced from the United States, Italy and Spain. The cDNA or gDNA used as material had been derived from T cells, B-cell-depleted T cells, or PBMCs.

This TCR was recovered from a woman aged 40 to 49 with COVID-19, enrolled during active disease. The specimen sequenced was peripheral blood. The V gene is TRBV12-3 or TRBV12-4, the J gene TRBJ1-1; D unresolved. CDR3 coding DNA: TGTGCCAGCAGTTTGAACGGGGAGTCTGAAGCTTTCTTT. Translated, it gives CASSLNGESEAFF.